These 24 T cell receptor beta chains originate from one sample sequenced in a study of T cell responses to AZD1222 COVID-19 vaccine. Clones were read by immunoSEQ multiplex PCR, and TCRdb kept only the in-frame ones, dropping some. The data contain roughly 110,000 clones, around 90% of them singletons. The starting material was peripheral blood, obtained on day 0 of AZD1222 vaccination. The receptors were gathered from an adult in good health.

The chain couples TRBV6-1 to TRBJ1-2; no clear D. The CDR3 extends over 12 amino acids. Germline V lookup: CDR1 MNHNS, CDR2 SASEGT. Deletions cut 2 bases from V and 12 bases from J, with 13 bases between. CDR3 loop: CASSEPGRSNTF. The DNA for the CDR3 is TGTGCCAGCAGTGAACCCGGCAGGTCTAACACCTTC.

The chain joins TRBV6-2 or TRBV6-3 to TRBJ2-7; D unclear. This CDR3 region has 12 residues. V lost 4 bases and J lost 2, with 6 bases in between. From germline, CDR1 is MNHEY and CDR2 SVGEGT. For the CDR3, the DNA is TGTGCCAGCAGTTCCCGGGCCTACGAGCAGTACTTC. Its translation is CASSSRAYEQYF.

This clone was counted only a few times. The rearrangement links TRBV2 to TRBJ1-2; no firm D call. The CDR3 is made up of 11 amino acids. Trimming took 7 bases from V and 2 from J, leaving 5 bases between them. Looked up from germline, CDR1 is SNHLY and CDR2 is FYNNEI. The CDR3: CASNGNYGYTF. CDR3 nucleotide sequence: TGTGCCAGCAATGGGAACTATGGCTACACCTTC.

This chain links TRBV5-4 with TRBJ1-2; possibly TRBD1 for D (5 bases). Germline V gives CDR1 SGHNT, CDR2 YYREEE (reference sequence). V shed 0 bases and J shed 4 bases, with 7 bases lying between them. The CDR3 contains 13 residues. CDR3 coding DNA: TGTGCCAGCAGCTTGGAGGGACCCTATGGCTACACCTTC. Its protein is CASSLEGPYGYTF.

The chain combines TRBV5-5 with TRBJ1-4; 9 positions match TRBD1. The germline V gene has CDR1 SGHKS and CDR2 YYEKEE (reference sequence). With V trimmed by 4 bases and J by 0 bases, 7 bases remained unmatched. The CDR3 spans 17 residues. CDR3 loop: CASSPRTGDATNEKLFF. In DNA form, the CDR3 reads TGTGCCAGCAGCCCCCGGACAGGGGACGCAACTAATGAAAAACTGTTTTTT. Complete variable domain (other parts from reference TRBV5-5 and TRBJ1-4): DAGVTQSPTHLIKTRGQQVTLRCSPISGHKSVSWYQQVLGQGPQFIFQYYEKEERGRGNFPDRFSARQFPNYSSELNVNALLLGDSALYLCASSPRTGDATNEKLFFGSGTQLSVL.

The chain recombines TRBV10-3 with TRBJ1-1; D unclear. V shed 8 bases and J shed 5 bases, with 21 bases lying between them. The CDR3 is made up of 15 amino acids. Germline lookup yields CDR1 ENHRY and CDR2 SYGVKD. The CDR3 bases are TGTGCCATCGGTCCCTCGATGACAAACCGGACTGAAGCTTTCTTT. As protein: CAIGPSMTNRTEAFF.

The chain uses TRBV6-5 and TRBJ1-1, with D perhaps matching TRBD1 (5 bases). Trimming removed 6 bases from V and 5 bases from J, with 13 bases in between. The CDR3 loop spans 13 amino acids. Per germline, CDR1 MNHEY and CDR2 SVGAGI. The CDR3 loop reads CASRRNQGTEAFF. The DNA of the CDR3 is TGTGCCAGCAGGCGAAATCAGGGAACTGAAGCTTTCTTT.

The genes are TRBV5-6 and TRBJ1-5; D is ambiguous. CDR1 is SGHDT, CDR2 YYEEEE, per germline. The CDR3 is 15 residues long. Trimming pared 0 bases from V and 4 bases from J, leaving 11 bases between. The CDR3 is CASSLARQLNQPQHF. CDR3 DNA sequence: TGTGCCAGCAGCTTGGCCCGGCAGTTAAATCAGCCCCAGCATTTT.

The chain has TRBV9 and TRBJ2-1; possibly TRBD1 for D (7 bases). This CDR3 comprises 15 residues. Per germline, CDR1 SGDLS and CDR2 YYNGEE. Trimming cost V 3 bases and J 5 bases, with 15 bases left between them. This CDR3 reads CASSARGTADNEQFF. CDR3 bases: TGTGCCAGCAGCGCCCGGGGGACAGCTGACAATGAGCAGTTCTTC.

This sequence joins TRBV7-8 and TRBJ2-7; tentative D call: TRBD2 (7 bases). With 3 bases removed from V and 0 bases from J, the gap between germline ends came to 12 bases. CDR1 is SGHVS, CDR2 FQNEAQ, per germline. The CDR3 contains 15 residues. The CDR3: CASSLGGALSYEQYF. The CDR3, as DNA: TGTGCCAGCAGCTTGGGGGGGGCCCTCTCCTACGAGCAGTACTTC.

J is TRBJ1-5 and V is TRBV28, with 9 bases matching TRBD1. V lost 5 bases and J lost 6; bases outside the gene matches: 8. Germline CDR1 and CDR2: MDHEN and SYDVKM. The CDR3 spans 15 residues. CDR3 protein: CASSDPGTGIQPQHF. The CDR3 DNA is TGTGCCAGCAGTGACCCCGGGACAGGGATTCAGCCCCAGCATTTT.

The CDR3 loop is CASSSRQGHEAFF. As DNA, the CDR3 is TGTGCCAGCAGCTCCCGACAGGGACATGAAGCTTTCTTT. The chain links TRBV7-2 to TRBJ1-1; 7 nucleotides match TRBD1. The CDR3 sequence is 13 residues long. J gave up 7 bases and V 4 bases, and 6 bases lay outside the gene matches. Germline V CDR1 and CDR2: SGHTA, FQGNSA.

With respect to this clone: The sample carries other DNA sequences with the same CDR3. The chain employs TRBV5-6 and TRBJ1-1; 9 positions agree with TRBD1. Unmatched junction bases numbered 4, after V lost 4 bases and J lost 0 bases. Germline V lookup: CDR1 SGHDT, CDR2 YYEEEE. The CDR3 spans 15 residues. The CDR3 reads CASSLRDRVNTEAFF. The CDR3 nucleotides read TGTGCCAGCAGCCTCCGGGACAGGGTGAACACTGAAGCTTTCTTT.

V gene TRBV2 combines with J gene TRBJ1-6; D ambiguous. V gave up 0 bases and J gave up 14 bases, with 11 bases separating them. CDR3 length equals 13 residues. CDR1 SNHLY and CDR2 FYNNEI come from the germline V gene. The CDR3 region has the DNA TGTGCCAGCAGTGAAGCGGCACGAGGGTCCCTCCACTTT. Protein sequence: CASSEAARGSLHF. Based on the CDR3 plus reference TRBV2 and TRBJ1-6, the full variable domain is EPEVTQTPSHQVTQMGQEVILRCVPISNHLYFYWYRQILGQKVEFLVSFYNNEISEKSEIFDDQFSVERPDGSNFTLKIRSTKLEDSAMYFCASSEAARGSLHFGNGTRLTVT.

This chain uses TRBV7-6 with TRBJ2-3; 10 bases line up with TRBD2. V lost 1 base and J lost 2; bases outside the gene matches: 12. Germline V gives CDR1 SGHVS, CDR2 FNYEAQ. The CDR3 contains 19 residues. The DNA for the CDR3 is TGTGCCAGCAGCTTAGACCCAACCGGGACTAGCGTCCCCACAGATACGCAGTATTTT. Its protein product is CASSLDPTGTSVPTDTQYF.

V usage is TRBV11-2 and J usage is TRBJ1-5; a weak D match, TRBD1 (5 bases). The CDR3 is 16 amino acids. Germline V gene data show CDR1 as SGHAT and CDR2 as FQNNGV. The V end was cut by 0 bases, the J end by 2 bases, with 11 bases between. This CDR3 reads CASSLEGGSGNQPQHF. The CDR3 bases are TGTGCCAGCAGCTTAGAGGGGGGAAGTGGCAATCAGCCCCAGCATTTT.

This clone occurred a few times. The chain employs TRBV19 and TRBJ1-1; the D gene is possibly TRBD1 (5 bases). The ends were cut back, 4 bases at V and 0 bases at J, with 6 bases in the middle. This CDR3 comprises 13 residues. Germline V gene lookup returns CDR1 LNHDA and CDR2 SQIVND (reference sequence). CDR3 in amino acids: CASSKGLNTEAFF. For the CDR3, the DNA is TGTGCCAGTAGTAAGGGGTTGAACACTGAAGCTTTCTTT.

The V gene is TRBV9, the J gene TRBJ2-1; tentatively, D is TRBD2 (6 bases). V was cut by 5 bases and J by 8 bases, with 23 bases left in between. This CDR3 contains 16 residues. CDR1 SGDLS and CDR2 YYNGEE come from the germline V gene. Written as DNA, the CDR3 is TGTGCCAGCAGTTCAGGCGGGGTCCGCGTAGGAGATGAGCAGTTCTTC. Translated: CASSSGGVRVGDEQFF.

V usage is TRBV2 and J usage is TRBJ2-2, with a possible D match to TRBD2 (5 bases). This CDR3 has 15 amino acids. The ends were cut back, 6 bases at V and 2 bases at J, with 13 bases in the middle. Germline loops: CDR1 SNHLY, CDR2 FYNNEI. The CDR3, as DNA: TGTGCCAGCAGCCGCTCGGGGTTCAACACCGGGGAGCTGTTTTTT. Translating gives CASSRSGFNTGELFF.

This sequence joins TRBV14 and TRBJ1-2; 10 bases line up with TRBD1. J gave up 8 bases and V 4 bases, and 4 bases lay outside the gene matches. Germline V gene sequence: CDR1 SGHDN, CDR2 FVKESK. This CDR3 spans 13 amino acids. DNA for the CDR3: TGTGCCAGCAGCCGGACAGGGGGTGGAGGCTACACCTTC. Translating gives CASSRTGGGGYTF.

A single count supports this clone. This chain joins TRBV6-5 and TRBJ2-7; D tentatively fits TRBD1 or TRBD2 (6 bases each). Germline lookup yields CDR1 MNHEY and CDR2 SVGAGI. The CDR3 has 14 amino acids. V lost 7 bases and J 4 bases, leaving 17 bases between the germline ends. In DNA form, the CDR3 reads TGTGCCAGCACCAGGCCGGGGGCTTTGTACGAGCAGTACTTC. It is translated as CASTRPGALYEQYF.

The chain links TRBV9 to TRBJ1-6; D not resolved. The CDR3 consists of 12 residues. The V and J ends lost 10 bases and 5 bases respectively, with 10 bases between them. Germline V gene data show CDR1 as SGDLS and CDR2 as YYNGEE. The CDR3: CASQGDNSPLHF. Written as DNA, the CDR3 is TGTGCCTCCCAAGGCGATAATTCACCCCTCCACTTT.

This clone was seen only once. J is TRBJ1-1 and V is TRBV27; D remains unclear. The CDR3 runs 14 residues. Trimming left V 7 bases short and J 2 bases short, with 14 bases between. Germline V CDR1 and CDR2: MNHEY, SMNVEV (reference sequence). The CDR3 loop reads CASIRNRENTEAFF. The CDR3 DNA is TGTGCCAGCATCCGAAATCGGGAAAACACTGAAGCTTTCTTT.

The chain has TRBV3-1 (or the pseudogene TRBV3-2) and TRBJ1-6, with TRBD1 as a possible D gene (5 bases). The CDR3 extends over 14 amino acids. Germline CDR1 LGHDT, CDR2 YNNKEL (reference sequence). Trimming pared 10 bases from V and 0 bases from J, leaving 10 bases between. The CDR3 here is CATVDSSYNSPLHF. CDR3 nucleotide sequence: TGTGCCACCGTCGACAGCTCCTATAATTCACCCCTCCACTTT.